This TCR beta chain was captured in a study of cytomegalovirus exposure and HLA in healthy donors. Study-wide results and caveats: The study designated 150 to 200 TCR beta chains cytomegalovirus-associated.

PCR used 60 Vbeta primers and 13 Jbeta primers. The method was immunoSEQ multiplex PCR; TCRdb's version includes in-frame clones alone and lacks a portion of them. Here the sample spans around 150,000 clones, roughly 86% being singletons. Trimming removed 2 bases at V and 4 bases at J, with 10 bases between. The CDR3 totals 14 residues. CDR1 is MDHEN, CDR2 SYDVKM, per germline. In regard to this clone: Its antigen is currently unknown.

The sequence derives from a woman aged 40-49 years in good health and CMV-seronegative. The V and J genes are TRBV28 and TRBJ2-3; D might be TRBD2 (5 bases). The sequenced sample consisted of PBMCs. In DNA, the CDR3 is TGTGCCAGCAGTTTAGCCGGGGTGGCAGATACGCAGTATTTT. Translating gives CASSLAGVADTQYF.